These T cell receptor beta chains were read from a single sample in a study of cytomegalovirus exposure and HLA in healthy donors. Clones were read by immunoSEQ multiplex PCR, and TCRdb kept only the in-frame ones, dropping some. This table has 70,000 to 85,000 clones, approximately 69% appearing once. The sample consisted of PBMCs. The receptors originated from a man in his forties in good health and CMV-seropositive. Each CDR3 is given with its conserved first and last residue. Fields, in order: V gene, J gene, D gene, clone size, CDR3 protein, CDR3 DNA. The D gene is left open where the match is weak. Size tells how often a clone was seen (once, few, many) or the class of an expanded clone, and some rows leave it out.

TRBV7-2,TRBJ2-5,NA,NA,CASSSTSQETQYF,TGTGCCAGCAGCTCGACTAGCCAAGAGACCCAGTACTTC
TRBV2,TRBJ1-6,NA,NA,CASSGGGARNSPLHF,TGTGCCAGCAGTGGCGGGGGCGCGAGGAATTCACCCCTCCACTTT
TRBV2,TRBJ2-1,NA,few,CASSERGFEQFF,TGTGCCAGCAGTGAACGGGGGTTTGAGCAGTTCTTC
TRBV20-1,TRBJ1-1,NA,NA,CSAFLNTEAFF,TGCAGTGCCTTCCTGAACACTGAAGCTTTCTTT
TRBV30,TRBJ1-2,TRBD1,NA,CAWSALEGAGYTF,TGTGCCTGGAGTGCCTTAGAGGGGGCTGGCTACACCTTC
TRBV10-1,TRBJ2-2,NA,NA,CASSDVRGITGELFF,TGCGCCAGCAGTGACGTTCGCGGGATCACCGGGGAGCTGTTTTTT
TRBV2,TRBJ1-5,TRBD1,NA,CASSETGIGGQPQHF,TGTGCCAGCAGCGAGACAGGGATAGGAGGGCAGCCCCAGCATTTT
TRBV9,TRBJ2-2,TRBD1,once,CASSAGQINTGELFF,TGTGCCAGCAGCGCGGGACAGATAAACACCGGGGAGCTGTTTTTT
TRBV9,TRBJ2-2,NA,few,CASSVAGGGDAGELFF,TGTGCCAGCAGCGTAGCTGGGGGAGGAGACGCCGGGGAGCTGTTTTTT
TRBV28,TRBJ1-5,NA,NA,CASSLRGGAGNQPQHF,TGTGCCAGCAGTTTACGGGGGGGCGCAGGCAATCAGCCCCAGCATTTT
TRBV19,TRBJ2-3,NA,once,CASSPQRQGSDTQYF,TGTGCCAGTAGTCCCCAGAGGCAGGGAAGCGATACGCAGTATTTT
TRBV7-2,TRBJ2-5,NA,NA,CASSFGTPKETQYF,TGTGCCAGCAGCTTTGGGACACCGAAAGAGACCCAGTACTTC
TRBV10-1,TRBJ2-3,TRBD2,few,CASSDPAGGTDTQYF,TGCGCCAGCAGTGACCCAGCGGGAGGTACAGATACGCAGTATTTT
TRBV7-9,TRBJ2-2,TRBD1,NA,CASSLRGLASGELFF,TGTGCCAGCAGCTTAAGGGGGCTTGCTTCCGGGGAGCTGTTTTTT
TRBV2,TRBJ1-2,TRBD1,NA,CASSETRQGTLYGYTF,TGTGCCAGCAGTGAAACGCGACAGGGCACCCTCTATGGCTACACCTTC
TRBV6-6,TRBJ1-5,NA,NA,CASRKRVVDQPQHF,TGTGCCAGCAGAAAACGGGTGGTGGATCAGCCCCAGCATTTT
TRBV4-3,TRBJ1-2,NA,NA,CASSPAQGSPPYGYTF,TGCGCCAGCAGCCCCGCCCAGGGCAGCCCACCTTATGGCTACACCTTC
TRBV27,TRBJ2-6,NA,NA,CASRPTQGLSGANVLTF,TGTGCCAGCAGGCCCACTCAGGGACTCTCTGGGGCCAACGTCCTGACTTTC
TRBV6-1,TRBJ1-3,NA,once,CASSETPAGSGNTIYF,TGTGCCAGCAGTGAAACCCCGGCAGGCTCTGGAAACACCATATATTTT
TRBV5-4,TRBJ2-1,TRBD1,NA,CASSLDWDRGNNEQFF,TGTGCCAGCAGCTTGGATTGGGACAGGGGAAACAATGAGCAGTTCTTC
TRBV30,TRBJ1-1,NA,NA,CAWSADAAEAFF,TGTGCCTGGAGCGCCGACGCGGCTGAAGCTTTCTTT
TRBV2,TRBJ2-2,NA,NA,CASTGTANTGELFF,TGTGCCAGCACCGGGACTGCGAACACCGGGGAGCTGTTTTTT
TRBV7-2,TRBJ1-1,NA,NA,CASSLPGATEAFF,TGTGCCAGCAGCTTGCCAGGGGCCACTGAAGCTTTCTTT
TRBV6-5,TRBJ2-5,NA,NA,CASRMGPAGTQYF,TGTGCCAGCAGGATGGGTCCTGCGGGGACCCAGTACTTC
TRBV6-4,TRBJ2-7,TRBD2,NA,CASSDGGLPGLAPFEQYF,TGTGCCAGCAGTGACGGGGGATTACCGGGACTAGCCCCTTTCGAGCAGTACTTC
TRBV19,TRBJ2-1,NA,NA,CASSIAQRDEQFF,TGTGCCAGTAGTATTGCCCAGAGGGATGAGCAGTTCTTC
TRBV18,TRBJ2-1,TRBD2,NA,CASSPPRRPGGGIEQFF,TGTGCCAGCTCACCACCGAGGAGACCCGGCGGGGGTATTGAGCAGTTCTTC
TRBV7-2,TRBJ2-2,TRBD1,NA,CALNDRVNTGELFF,TGTGCCCTAAATGACAGGGTCAACACCGGGGAGCTGTTTTTT
TRBV7-3,TRBJ1-1,TRBD1,NA,CASSLDRVNTEAFF,TGTGCCAGCAGCCTGGACAGGGTGAACACTGAAGCTTTCTTT
TRBV6-6,TRBJ1-1,TRBD1,NA,CASGQGRGRGNTEAFF,TGTGCCAGCGGCCAGGGCAGGGGGCGCGGTAACACTGAAGCTTTCTTT
TRBV7-8,TRBJ2-1,NA,NA,CASSFPKGQKRVYNEQFF,TGTGCCAGCAGCTTCCCTAAGGGACAAAAAAGAGTCTACAATGAGCAGTTCTTC
TRBV27,TRBJ2-3,NA,NA,CASSWSGGIADTQYF,TGTGCCAGCAGTTGGTCGGGTGGCATCGCAGATACGCAGTATTTT
TRBV28,TRBJ1-1,TRBD1,NA,CASSLPNRDRPNTEAFF,TGTGCCAGCAGTCTCCCAAACCGGGACAGACCAAACACTGAAGCTTTCTTT
TRBV10-3,TRBJ2-1,TRBD2,NA,CAISDPGLAFNEQFF,TGTGCCATCAGTGACCCGGGACTAGCCTTCAATGAGCAGTTCTTC
TRBV19,TRBJ1-5,NA,NA,CASSLELRSHSNQPQHF,TGTGCCAGTAGTTTAGAACTAAGGAGCCATAGCAATCAGCCCCAGCATTTT
TRBV4-2,TRBJ1-1,TRBD1,NA,CASSQGTGGVNTEAFF,TGTGCCAGCAGCCAAGGGACAGGGGGCGTGAACACTGAAGCTTTCTTT
TRBV15,TRBJ2-7,TRBD2,NA,CATSPRTSGAYEQYF,TGTGCCACCAGCCCTCGGACTAGCGGGGCCTACGAGCAGTACTTC
TRBV7-8,TRBJ2-7,NA,NA,CASSFDRTYEQYF,TGTGCCAGCAGCTTCGACAGAACCTACGAGCAGTACTTC
TRBV10-3,TRBJ2-1,NA,NA,CASGDNEQFF,TGTGCCAGCGGGGACAATGAGCAGTTCTTC
TRBV28,TRBJ2-2,TRBD2,NA,CASSLGGPWTGELFF,TGTGCCAGCAGTTTGGGAGGGCCCTGGACCGGGGAGCTGTTTTTT
TRBV11-3,TRBJ1-1,NA,NA,CASSLDHRGKAFF,TGTGCCAGCAGCTTAGATCATAGGGGGAAAGCTTTCTTT
TRBV7-2,TRBJ2-3,TRBD2,NA,CASSSSGSGSTDTQYF,TGTGCCAGCAGCTCCTCTGGTAGCGGGAGTACAGATACGCAGTATTTT
TRBV4-3,TRBJ2-1,NA,NA,CASSRVMHSYNEQFF,TGCGCCAGCAGCCGAGTGATGCACTCCTACAATGAGCAGTTCTTC
TRBV5-6,TRBJ2-1,TRBD2,few,CASSLPGKREGLRDEQFF,TGTGCCAGCAGCCTGCCGGGGAAGCGGGAGGGCCTTAGAGATGAGCAGTTCTTC
TRBV29-1,TRBJ1-1,NA,many,CSAPSHMNTEAFF,TGCAGCGCTCCCAGTCACATGAACACTGAAGCTTTCTTT